The 25 T cell receptor beta chains below were found in one sample sequenced in a study of blood T cell repertoires in COVID-19. Clones were read by immunoSEQ multiplex PCR, and TCRdb kept only the in-frame ones, dropping some. The sample shows 220,000 or so clones, 82% of them seen only once. Sequencing was carried out using peripheral blood. These TCRs come from a woman older than 75 with acute or convalescent COVID-19.

This clone was detected a few times. The chain uses TRBV27 and TRBJ2-3; the D gene is possibly TRBD1 (5 bases). V lost 6 bases and J lost 3, with 25 bases in between. This CDR3 has 18 residues. CDR1 and CDR2 (germline): MNHEY, SMNVEV (reference sequence). CDR3 residues: CASSQSSDDRRTTDTQYF. The CDR3 bases are TGTGCCAGCAGCCAGTCCTCCGACGACAGACGTACAACAGATACGCAGTATTTT.

The chain combines TRBV7-2 with TRBJ1-3, with D perhaps matching TRBD1 (6 bases). CDR1 is SGHTA and CDR2 is FQGNSA in the germline V gene. CDR3 length: 14 amino acids. V was pared by 5 bases and J by 4 bases, with 12 bases between. DNA of the CDR3: TGTGCCAGCAGCCAGGGGACAATAGGAAACACCATATATTTT. It codes for CASSQGTIGNTIYF.

The rearrangement uses TRBV24-1 and TRBJ2-7; 11 nucleotides agree with TRBD1. This CDR3 contains 14 residues. J was trimmed by 5 bases and V by 9 bases; bases with no gene match: 8. The germline V gene encodes CDR1 KGHDR and CDR2 SFDVKD. In DNA form, the CDR3 reads TGTGCCACCTCCCTGGGACAGGGGGTCAACGAGCAGTACTTC. Its protein is CATSLGQGVNEQYF.

This clone occurred a few times. The V call is TRBV19, the J call TRBJ2-7; 11 bases map to TRBD1. This CDR3 comprises 13 residues. Trimming cost V 4 bases and J 6 bases; bases outside gene matches: 2. The germline gives CDR1 LNHDA, CDR2 SQIVND (reference sequence). The CDR3, as DNA: TGTGCCAGTAGTAAGGACAGGGGGCGCGAGCAGTACTTC. Translation: CASSKDRGREQYF.

Concerning this clone itself: This same CDR3 is encoded by further DNA sequences in the sample. The chain joins TRBV3-1 (or the pseudogene TRBV3-2) to TRBJ2-1, with TRBD2 matching over 7 bases. With 4 bases clipped from V and 6 bases from J, the junction kept 3 bases outside the gene matches. Germline V gene data show CDR1 as LGHDT and CDR2 as YNNKEL (reference sequence). The CDR3 runs 13 residues. The CDR3 spells CASSLAGGNEQFF. Here the CDR3 DNA reads TGTGCCAGCAGCCTAGCGGGTGGCAATGAGCAGTTCTTC.

This sequence joins TRBV7-9 and TRBJ2-1, with 12 bases that match TRBD2. The CDR3 has 16 residues. V shed 1 base, J shed 5 bases, and the junction held 3 bases outside the gene matches. CDR1 and CDR2 from the germline V gene are SEHNR and FQNEAQ (reference sequence). DNA of the CDR3: TGTGCCAGCAGCTTAGGACTAGCGGGGGCAAACAATGAGCAGTTCTTC. Its protein product is CASSLGLAGANNEQFF.

CDR3 region: CASKRTGYNSPLHF. The CDR3 nucleotides are TGTGCCAGCAAAAGGACAGGTTATAATTCACCCCTCCACTTT. The genes are TRBV6-5 and TRBJ1-6; 7 nucleotides line up with TRBD1. The CDR3 runs 14 residues. Losses at the gene ends were 7 bases for V and 4 bases for J; bases not matched to a gene: 4. The germline CDR1 and CDR2 sequences are MNHEY and SVGAGI.

The rearrangement joins TRBV9 to TRBJ2-6, with TRBD1 matching over 10 bases. From germline, CDR1 is SGDLS and CDR2 YYNGEE. V shed 2 bases and J 4 bases; nucleotides not matched to a gene: 9. The CDR3 runs to 18 residues. CDR3 sequence: CASSVRQGASDGANVLTF. The CDR3 nucleotides are TGTGCCAGCAGCGTGCGACAGGGGGCAAGTGACGGGGCCAACGTCCTGACTTTC.

This clone appeared a single time. The chain carries TRBV2 and TRBJ1-6, with TRBD1 as a possible D gene (5 bases). Germline V gene lookup returns CDR1 SNHLY and CDR2 FYNNEI. CDR3 length equals 15 residues. V lost 6 bases and J 5 bases, leaving 14 bases between the germline ends. CDR3 nucleotide sequence: TGTGCCAGCAGGTTGGGGGGAGGTAATAATTCACCCCTCCACTTT. Protein sequence: CASRLGGGNNSPLHF.

This rearrangement joins TRBV3-1 (or the pseudogene TRBV3-2) to TRBJ1-1; no reliable D call. The CDR3 extends over 14 amino acids. From germline, CDR1 is LGHDT and CDR2 YNNKEL (reference sequence). Trimming pared 7 bases from V and 3 bases from J, leaving 15 bases between. CDR3 sequence reads: CASTPFGLYTEAFF. CDR3 bases: TGTGCCAGCACTCCGTTTGGACTGTACACTGAAGCTTTCTTT.

This clone appeared a few times. The chain joins TRBV11-3 to TRBJ1-2, with D unresolved. The V gene's germline CDR1 is SGHNT and CDR2 YENEEA. The V end was cut by 5 bases, the J end by 8 bases, with 12 bases between. This CDR3 has 12 residues. In nucleotides, the CDR3 is TGTGCCAGCAGCGAGGACTCCGAGGGCTACACCTTC. It encodes CASSEDSEGYTF.

This sequence joins TRBV7-3 and TRBJ1-2; TRBD1 aligns across 7 bases. The CDR3 extends over 15 amino acids. In germline, CDR1 is SGHTA, CDR2 FQGTGA. The V segment lost 3 bases and the J segment 7 bases; nucleotides outside the gene matches: 11. CDR3 region: CASSLYGQDLSGYTF. DNA for the CDR3: TGTGCCAGCAGCTTGTACGGACAGGATCTATCTGGCTACACCTTC.

The V and J genes are TRBV3-1 (or the pseudogene TRBV3-2) and TRBJ2-5; 13 bases line up with TRBD2. The germline V gene encodes CDR1 LGHDT and CDR2 YNNKEL (reference sequence). Losses at the gene ends were 6 bases for V and 2 bases for J; bases not matched to a gene: 12. CDR3 length: 18 residues. The CDR3 spells CASSSRLAGGRVQETQYF. The CDR3 coding sequence is TGTGCCAGCAGTTCCCGACTAGCGGGGGGCCGGGTACAAGAGACCCAGTACTTC.

This chain links TRBV28 with TRBJ1-6, with a tentative D call TRBD1 (5 bases). CDR1 MDHEN and CDR2 SYDVKM come from the germline V gene. The CDR3 spans 17 residues. Trimming removed 6 bases from V and 3 bases from J, with 18 bases in between. In DNA form, the CDR3 reads TGTGCCAGCAGGCCCGACAGCAGATCCCTCTATAATTCACCCCTCCACTTT. It translates to CASRPDSRSLYNSPLHF.

Only a few counts were recorded for this clone. The chain is built from TRBV28 and TRBJ1-5, with a tentative D call TRBD1 (6 bases). Germline V gene sequence: CDR1 MDHEN, CDR2 SYDVKM. The CDR3 spans 15 residues. V lost 2 bases, J lost 11 bases, and 19 bases lay in between. The CDR3 DNA is TGTGCCAGCAGTTTACCCACAGGGTCCGTCCGGTCCCAGCATTTT. Translation gives CASSLPTGSVRSQHF.

This clone was seen a few times. V and J are TRBV7-6 and TRBJ2-1; no clear D. This CDR3 contains 12 residues. V lost 1 base to trimming and J lost 6 bases, with 4 bases between them. Germline values: CDR1 SGHVS, CDR2 FNYEAQ. CDR3 in DNA: TGTGCCAGCAGCTTAGTCGGCAATGAGCAGTTCTTC. The encoded protein is CASSLVGNEQFF. The variable domain in full, completed from reference TRBV7-6 and TRBJ2-1, reads GAGVSQSPRYKVTKRGQDVALRCDPISGHVSLYWYRQALGQGPEFLTYFNYEAQQDKSGLPNDRFSAERPEGSISTLTIQRTEQRDSAMYRCASSLVGNEQFFGPGTRLTVL.

This clone has just a few counts. This sequence joins TRBV24-1 and TRBJ1-1; D unclear. This CDR3 spans 13 amino acids. Per the germline V gene, CDR1 is KGHDR and CDR2 is SFDVKD. V shed 4 bases and J shed 0 bases, with 5 bases lying between them. CDR3 residues: CATSDYLNTEAFF. The CDR3 bases are TGTGCCACCAGTGACTATTTGAACACTGAAGCTTTCTTT.

The rearrangement uses TRBV19 and TRBJ1-2; 8 bases fit TRBD1. The CDR3 totals 14 residues. With 5 bases clipped from V and 2 bases from J, the junction kept 4 bases outside the gene matches. From germline, CDR1 is LNHDA and CDR2 SQIVND (reference sequence). This CDR3 is CASSPWTGNYGYTF. CDR3 bases: TGTGCCAGTAGTCCCTGGACAGGGAACTATGGCTACACCTTC.

The chain employs TRBV5-1 and TRBJ1-1; D is unresolved. Looked up from germline, CDR1 is SGHRS and CDR2 is YFSETQ. Trimming took 1 base from V and 5 from J, leaving 12 bases between them. The CDR3 spans 14 residues. CDR3 residues: CASSLFTAGTEAFF. DNA of the CDR3: TGCGCCAGCAGCTTGTTTACGGCGGGGACTGAAGCTTTCTTT.

The chain couples TRBV6-2 or TRBV6-3 to TRBJ2-7, with 8 nucleotides matching TRBD1. V was pared by 6 bases and J by 3 bases, with 4 bases of the junction left unmatched. The CDR3 totals 13 residues. Germline CDR1 MNHEY, CDR2 SVGEGT. The CDR3 loop is CASSLDRDYEQYF. The CDR3, as DNA: TGTGCCAGCAGCTTGGACAGGGACTACGAGCAGTACTTC.

The chain uses TRBV4-2 and TRBJ2-2; TRBD1 matches at 7 bases. Trimming took 1 base from V and 5 from J; bases not matched to a gene: 7. CDR3 length equals 16 residues. CDR1 is LGHNA, CDR2 YNFKEQ, per germline. CDR3 nucleotides: TGTGCCAGCAGCCAAGTTACAGGGGTTAGGACCGGGGAGCTGTTTTTT. Translation gives CASSQVTGVRTGELFF.

V is TRBV24-1 and J is TRBJ1-2; D might be TRBD1 (5 bases). Germline V CDR1 and CDR2: KGHDR, SFDVKD. V was shortened by 5 bases and J by 4 bases, with 13 bases between the two germline ends. The CDR3 is made up of 14 amino acids. The CDR3 loop reads CATSVGGTAYGYTF. DNA for the CDR3: TGTGCCACCAGTGTTGGAGGGACGGCCTATGGCTACACCTTC.

The rearrangement joins TRBV5-8 to TRBJ2-7; 10 bases match TRBD1. Germline CDR1 reads SGHTS; CDR2 reads YDEGEE. Trimming removed 3 bases from V and 4 bases from J; junction bases left unmatched: 13. This CDR3 has 17 amino acids. The CDR3 protein is CASSSTAGGTGEYEQYF. CDR3 sequence (DNA): TGTGCCAGCAGCTCGACCGCCGGGGGGACAGGGGAATACGAGCAGTACTTC.

The chain has TRBV7-2 and TRBJ1-3; D remains ambiguous. Trimming left V 5 bases short and J 0 bases short, with 14 bases between. This CDR3 has 16 residues. CDR1 is SGHTA, CDR2 FQGNSA, per germline. Here the CDR3 DNA reads TGTGCCAGCAGCACCCCCAGCGGGTCCTCTGGAAACACCATATATTTT. This codes for CASSTPSGSSGNTIYF.

The chain couples TRBV7-6 to TRBJ2-7; D not resolved. This CDR3 is built from 13 residues. Trimming took off 3 bases at V and 6 bases at J, with 12 bases between the two ends. CDR1 is SGHVS, CDR2 FNYEAQ, per germline. CDR3 protein: CASSFLVVGEQYF. The CDR3 DNA is TGTGCCAGCAGCTTTCTGGTGGTCGGCGAGCAGTACTTC.